This T cell receptor (beta chain) was profiled in a study of blood T cell repertoires in COVID-19 (dated by TCRdb to the early 2020s). About the full investigation: Collaborator samples came from the United States, Italy and Spain and covered acute and convalescent phases of COVID-19. The material from the prospective study consisted of cDNA or gDNA derived from T cells, B-cell-depleted T cells, or PBMCs. Subjects who had been exposed to COVID-19, were actively infected with it, or had recovered from it provided the deeply sampled blood TCRbeta repertoires that made up the dataset. The repertoires were released in a freely available public database intended as a resource for research on the immune response to SARS-CoV-2. The samples were drawn from the first 160 participants of the ongoing ImmuneRACE study and from about 1,200 subjects provided by 6 global collaborators. The sample metadata nearly always contained a de-identified subject ID, COVID-19 status, age in years and sex. HLA class I and class II types, where available, came from metadata supplied by the sample provider rather than from assay-based typing.

The collaborating institutions used their own protocols to collect whole blood in K2EDTA tubes. For TCRbeta analysis, collaborator samples were shipped as frozen whole blood, as isolated PBMCs, or as DNA extracted from either sample type. General study outcomes and caveats: The amount of clinical and demographic metadata varied by source and participant and was provided uncurated.

From the cysteine up to the phenylalanine, the CDR3 has a length of 13 residues. The entry retains the CDR3 DNA only, 39 bases that are in frame from base 1. The V end loses 5 bases and the J end loses 8 bases, and a stretch of 15 bases separates them. CDR1 and CDR2 are drawn from the germline V gene (reference sequence): MNHNY, SVGAGI. The immunoSEQ Assay, a bias-controlled multiplex PCR, was used to amplify TCRbeta CDR3 regions from genomic DNA. For the original study's pipeline: The number of nucleated cells in each sample was estimated from the amplification of reference gene primers within the assay. To quantify the absolute abundance of each unique TCRbeta CDR3 rearrangement, sequence reads were collapsed and filtered. For each sample, productive Simpson clonality was calculated as the square root of Simpson's diversity index over productive rearrangements. In TCRdb, the immuneACCESS table is reduced to in-frame sequences with V and J assigned. These tables do not hold every clone; where another copy was compared, an unresolved V gene accounts for under half, and the others remain unexplained. The D gene and trimming were derived from the DNA, and the V and J assignments and clone size from that table. Recorded for this sample are around 140,000 clones; around 90% of them occurred a single time. Less than 2% of the sample goes to the ten largest clones.

Of note for this clone: Its cognate antigen has yet to be identified. There are no base qualities to consult, and no much larger clone falls within one base.

The chain is made from TRBV6-6 and TRBJ1-2; no confident D gene assignment can be made. This TCR was recovered from a man aged 65 to 79 with acute or convalescent COVID-19. The specimen was peripheral blood. The sequenced DNA: TGTGCCAGCAGTACCCCCCAGAGGGAAGGCTACACCTTC. Its coded protein is CASSTPQREGYTF.